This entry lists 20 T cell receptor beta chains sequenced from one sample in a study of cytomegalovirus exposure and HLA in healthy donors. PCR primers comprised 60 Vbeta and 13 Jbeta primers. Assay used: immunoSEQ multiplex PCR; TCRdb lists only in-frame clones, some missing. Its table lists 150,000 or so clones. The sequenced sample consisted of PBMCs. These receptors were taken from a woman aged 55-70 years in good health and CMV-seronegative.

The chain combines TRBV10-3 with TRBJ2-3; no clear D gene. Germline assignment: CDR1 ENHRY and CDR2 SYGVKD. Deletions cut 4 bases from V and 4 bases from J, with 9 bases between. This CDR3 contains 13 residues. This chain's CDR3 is CAISGARADTQYF. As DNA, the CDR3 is TGTGCCATCAGTGGCGCCCGGGCAGATACGCAGTATTTT.

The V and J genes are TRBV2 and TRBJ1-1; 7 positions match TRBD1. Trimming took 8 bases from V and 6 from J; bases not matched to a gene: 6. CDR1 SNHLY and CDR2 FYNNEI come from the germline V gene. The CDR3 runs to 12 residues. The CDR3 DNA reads TGTGCCAGCTGCAGGGGGACGGCTGAAGCTTTCTTT. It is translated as CASCRGTAEAFF.

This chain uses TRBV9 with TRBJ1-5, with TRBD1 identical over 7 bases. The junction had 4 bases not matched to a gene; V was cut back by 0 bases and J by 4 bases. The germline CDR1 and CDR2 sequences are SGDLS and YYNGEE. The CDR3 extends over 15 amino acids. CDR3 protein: CASSVGTGVNQPQHF. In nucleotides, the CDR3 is TGTGCCAGCAGCGTAGGGACAGGAGTTAATCAGCCCCAGCATTTT.

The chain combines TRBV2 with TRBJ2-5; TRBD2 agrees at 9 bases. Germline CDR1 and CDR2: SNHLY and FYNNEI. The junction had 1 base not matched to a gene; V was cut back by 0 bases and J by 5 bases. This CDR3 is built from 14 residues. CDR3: CASSEAGLAETQYF. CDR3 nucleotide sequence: TGTGCCAGCAGTGAAGCCGGACTAGCGGAGACCCAGTACTTC.

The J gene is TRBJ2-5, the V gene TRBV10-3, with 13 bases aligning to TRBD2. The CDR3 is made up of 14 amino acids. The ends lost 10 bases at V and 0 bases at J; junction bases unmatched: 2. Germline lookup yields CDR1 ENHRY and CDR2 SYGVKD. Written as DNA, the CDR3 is TGTGCCACCGGGACTAGCGGGAACCAAGAGACCCAGTACTTC. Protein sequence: CATGTSGNQETQYF.

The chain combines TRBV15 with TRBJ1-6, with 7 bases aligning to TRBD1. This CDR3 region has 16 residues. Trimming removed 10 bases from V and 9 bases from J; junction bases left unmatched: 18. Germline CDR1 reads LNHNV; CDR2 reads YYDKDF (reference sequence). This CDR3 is CASELTGSLEGSPLHF. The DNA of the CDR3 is TGTGCCAGTGAACTGACAGGGTCGCTAGAGGGTTCACCCCTCCACTTT.

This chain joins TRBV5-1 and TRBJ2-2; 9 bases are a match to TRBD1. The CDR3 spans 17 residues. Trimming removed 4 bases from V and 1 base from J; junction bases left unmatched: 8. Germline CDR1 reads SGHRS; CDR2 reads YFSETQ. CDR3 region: CASSPRGQGLNTGELFF. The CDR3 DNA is TGCGCCAGCAGCCCCCGGGGACAGGGTTTGAACACCGGGGAGCTGTTTTTT.

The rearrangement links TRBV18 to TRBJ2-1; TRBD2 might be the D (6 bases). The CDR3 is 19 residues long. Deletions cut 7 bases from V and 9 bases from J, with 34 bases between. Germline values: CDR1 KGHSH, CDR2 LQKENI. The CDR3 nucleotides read TGTGCCAGCTTTTCCGGGACTGGGAGCACCTCGTTCTCGTCGAGTGAGCAGTTCTTC. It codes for CASFSGTGSTSFSSSEQFF.

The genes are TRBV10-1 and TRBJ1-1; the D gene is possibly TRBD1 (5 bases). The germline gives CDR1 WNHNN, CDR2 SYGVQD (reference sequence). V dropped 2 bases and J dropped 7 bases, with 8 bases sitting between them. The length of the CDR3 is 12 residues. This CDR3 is CASSEGAGEAFF. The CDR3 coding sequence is TGCGCCAGCAGTGAGGGGGCTGGTGAAGCTTTCTTT.

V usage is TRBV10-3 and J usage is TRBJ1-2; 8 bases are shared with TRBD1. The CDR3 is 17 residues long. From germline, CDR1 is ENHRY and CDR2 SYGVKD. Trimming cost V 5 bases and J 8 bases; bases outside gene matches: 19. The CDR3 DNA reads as TGTGCCATCAGTCGGAGGTTTGAGCACAGGGGGAGGGAAGGCTACACCTTC. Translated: CAISRRFEHRGREGYTF.

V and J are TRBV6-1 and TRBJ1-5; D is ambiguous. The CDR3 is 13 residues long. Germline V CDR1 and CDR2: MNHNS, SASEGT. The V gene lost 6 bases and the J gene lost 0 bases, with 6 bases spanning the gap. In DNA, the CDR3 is TGTGCCAGCAGGCTAACTAGCAATCAGCCCCAGCATTTT. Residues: CASRLTSNQPQHF.

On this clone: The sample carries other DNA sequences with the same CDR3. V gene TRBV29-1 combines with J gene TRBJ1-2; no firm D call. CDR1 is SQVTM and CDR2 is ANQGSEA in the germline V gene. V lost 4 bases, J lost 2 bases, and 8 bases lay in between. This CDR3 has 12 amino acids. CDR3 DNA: TGCAGCGTTGGAGCGGGAAACTATGGCTACACCTTC. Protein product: CSVGAGNYGYTF.

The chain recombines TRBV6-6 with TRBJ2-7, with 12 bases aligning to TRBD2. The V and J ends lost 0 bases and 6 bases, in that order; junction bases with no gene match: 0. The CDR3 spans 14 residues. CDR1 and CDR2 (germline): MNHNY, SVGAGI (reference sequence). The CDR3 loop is CASSYSLAGGEQYF. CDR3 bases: TGTGCCAGCAGTTACTCACTAGCGGGAGGCGAGCAGTACTTC.

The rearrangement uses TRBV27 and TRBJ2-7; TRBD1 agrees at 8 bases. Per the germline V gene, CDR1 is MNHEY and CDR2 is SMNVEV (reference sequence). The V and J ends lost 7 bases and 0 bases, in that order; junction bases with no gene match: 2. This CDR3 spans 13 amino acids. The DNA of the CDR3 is TGTGCCAGCATAGACAGGGGCTCCTACGAGCAGTACTTC. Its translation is CASIDRGSYEQYF.

For the CDR3, the DNA is TGCGCCAGCAGCCAAGTAGCGGGAGAGGGGGGTGAGCAGTTCTTC. Protein sequence: CASSQVAGEGGEQFF. The gene calls are TRBV4-1 and TRBJ2-1, with TRBD2 matching 9 bases. V gave up 1 base and J gave up 9 bases; unmatched junction bases: 7. Germline CDR1 and CDR2: MGHRA and YSYEKL. CDR3 length: 15 residues.

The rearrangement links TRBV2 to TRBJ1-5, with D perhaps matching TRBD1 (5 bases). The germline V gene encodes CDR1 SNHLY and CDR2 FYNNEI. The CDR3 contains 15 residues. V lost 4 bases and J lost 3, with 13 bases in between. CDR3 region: CASSGQGTLNQPQHF. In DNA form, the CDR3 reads TGTGCCAGCAGTGGACAAGGGACTCTCAATCAGCCCCAGCATTTT.

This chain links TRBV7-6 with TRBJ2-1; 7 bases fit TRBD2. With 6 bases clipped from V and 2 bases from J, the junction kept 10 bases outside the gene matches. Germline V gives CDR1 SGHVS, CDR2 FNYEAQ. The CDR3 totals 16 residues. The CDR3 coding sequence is TGTGCCAGCAGATATTCTAGCGGTGAACCCTACAATGAGCAGTTCTTC. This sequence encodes CASRYSSGEPYNEQFF. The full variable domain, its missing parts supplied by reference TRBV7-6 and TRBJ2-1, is GAGVSQSPRYKVTKRGQDVALRCDPISGHVSLYWYRQALGQGPEFLTYFNYEAQQDKSGLPNDRFSAERPEGSISTLTIQRTEQRDSAMYRCASRYSSGEPYNEQFFGPGTRLTVL.

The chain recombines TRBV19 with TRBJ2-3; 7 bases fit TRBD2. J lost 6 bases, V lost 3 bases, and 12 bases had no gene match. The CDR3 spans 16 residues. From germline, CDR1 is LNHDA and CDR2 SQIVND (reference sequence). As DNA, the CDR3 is TGTGCCAGTAGTATGGGAGGGCTATCCCCACCGGATACGCAGTATTTT. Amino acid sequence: CASSMGGLSPPDTQYF.

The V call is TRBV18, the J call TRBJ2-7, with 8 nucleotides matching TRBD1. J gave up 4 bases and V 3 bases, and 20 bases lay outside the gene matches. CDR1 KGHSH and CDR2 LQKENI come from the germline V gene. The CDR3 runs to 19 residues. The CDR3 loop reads CASSPVQGSIAGTGYEQYF. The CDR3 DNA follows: TGTGCCAGCTCACCCGTTCAAGGGAGTATAGCCGGGACAGGTTACGAGCAGTACTTC. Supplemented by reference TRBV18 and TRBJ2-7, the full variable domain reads NAGVMQNPRHLVRRRGQEARLRCSPMKGHSHVYWYRQLPEEGLKFMVYLQKENIIDESGMPKERFSAEFPKEGPSILRIQQVVRGDSAAYFCASSPVQGSIAGTGYEQYFGPGTRLTVT.

The CDR3 protein is CAWTQGSASDGYTF. Written as DNA, the CDR3 is TGTGCCTGGACCCAGGGGTCCGCCAGCGACGGCTACACCTTC. This sequence joins TRBV30 and TRBJ1-2, with D maybe TRBD1 (6 bases). With 4 bases removed from V and 8 bases from J, the gap between germline ends came to 20 bases. The CDR3 has 14 residues. Germline CDR1 GTSNPN, CDR2 SVGIG (reference sequence).